This TCR beta chain emerged from a study of PD-1 blockade in classical Hodgkin lymphoma. The overall study: Each patient was given nivolumab 3 mg/kg through a vein every 2 weeks.

Study-wide results and limits: Reports indicated that newly diagnosed patients had lower baseline TCR diversity than healthy donors did. Unlike CD8+ TCR diversity, which did not rise significantly by C4D1, CD4+ TCR diversity did.

In every patient, relapse followed autologous stem cell transplantation, while exposure to brentuximab vedotin differed. Patients had relapsed/refractory classical Hodgkin lymphoma with complete response, partial response or progressive disease as best response. Germline V gene lookup returns CDR1 MNHNS and CDR2 SASEGT. V shed 6 bases and J shed 3 bases, with 2 bases lying between them. The CDR3 consists of 11 residues. Using immunoSEQ multiplex PCR, the repertoire was profiled, and TCRdb retains in-frame clones only, with some absent. In the table there are 47,000 or so clones, 73% of which are singletons. A note on this clone: Its antigen remains unknown.

V and J are TRBV6-1 and TRBJ2-2; no clear D. The TCR originated in a human donor with classical Hodgkin lymphoma. The sample here was peripheral blood mononuclear cells (PBMCs), taken at baseline. The CDR3 sequence is CASRYTGELFF. The CDR3 DNA reads as TGTGCCAGCAGATACACCGGGGAGCTGTTTTTT.